This TCR beta chain was identified during a study of cytomegalovirus exposure and HLA in healthy donors. The V and J ends lost 6 bases and 7 bases, in that order; junction bases with no gene match: 9. The CDR3 has 14 amino acids. Germline V CDR1 and CDR2: SNHLY, FYNNEI. Donors were ostensibly healthy at sampling, although undocumented immune exposures were probable. PCR employed 60 Vbeta and 13 Jbeta primers. Profiled with immunoSEQ multiplex PCR; TCRdb holds only in-frame clones, not every one. The sample carries 150,000 to 200,000 clones, 80% to 85% recorded once. The source of this sequence is a boy between 10 and 17 years old in good health and CMV-seronegative. Material for sequencing was PBMCs. The chain has TRBV2 and TRBJ1-2; TRBD1 matches at 9 bases. The CDR3 is CASRGDRGMSGYTF. CDR3 coding DNA: TGTGCCAGCAGGGGTGACAGGGGGATGAGTGGCTACACCTTC. Together with reference TRBV2 and TRBJ1-2, the CDR3 gives the full variable domain: EPEVTQTPSHQVTQMGQEVILRCVPISNHLYFYWYRQILGQKVEFLVSFYNNEISEKSEIFDDQFSVERPDGSNFTLKIRSTKLEDSAMYFCASRGDRGMSGYTFGSGTRLTVV.